Only a few counts were recorded for the clone carrying this TCR beta chain. Its antigen remains unknown. These data belong to a study of post-analysis software for immune sequencing data. Germline trimming cut 1 base from V and 4 bases from J; bases unmatched to any gene: 1. There are 16 residues in the CDR3. Germline CDR1 SGHTA, CDR2 FQGNSA. TCR beta cDNA libraries had unique molecular identifiers. TCRdb re-analysed the PCR reads in MiXCR, keeping a single row per CDR3 protein. The sample carries around 440,000 distinct CDR3 sequences, around 40% recorded once. General study points: Relative to controls, patients had five TRBV segments at higher frequency, with TRBV5-6, TRBV5-1 and TRBV20-1 among these.

The clonotype comes from a girl between 10 and 17 years old with multiple sclerosis. This chain joins TRBV7-2 and TRBJ2-5, with 15 bases lining up with TRBD2. Sequencing was done on a sample of blood. CDR3 amino acids: CASSLGTSGGGETQYF. The CDR3 coding sequence is TGTGCCAGCAGCTTAGGGACTAGCGGGGGGGGAGAGACCCAGTACTTC. The variable domain in full, completed from reference TRBV7-2 and TRBJ2-5, reads GAGVSQSPSNKVTEKGKDVELRCDPISGHTALYWYRQSLGQGLEFLIYFQGNSAPDKSGLPSDRFSAERTGGSVSTLTIQRTQQEDSAVYLCASSLGTSGGGETQYFGPGTRLLVL.